This T cell receptor (beta chain) was found in a study of T cells after yellow fever vaccination. Study summary: The SMART-Seq v4 Ultra Low Input method served to prepare the low-cell-number fractions. Study results and caveats: Clonotypes appearing in both CD4 and CD8 compartments existed, and their share was small.

Using its own MiXCR run on the 5' RACE reads, TCRdb lists one record per CDR3 protein. The sample holds around 610,000 distinct CDR3 sequences; approximately 15% are singletons and the top ten take about 14%. This CDR3 contains 16 residues. The V gene's germline CDR1 is MNHEY and CDR2 SVGAGI. As concerns this clonotype: Antigen unknown. Germline is not matched at one junction end, which may reflect a read error.

Source: PBMCs, taken on the day of the yellow fever booster vaccination. This chain links TRBV6-5 with TRBJ1-2; 8 bases map to TRBD1. The receptor comes from a man younger than 40 who received the YFV17D yellow fever vaccine. The CDR3 loop is CASSYTGQGPNFGYTF. In DNA, the CDR3 is TGTGCCAGCAGTTACACCGGACAGGGCCCCAACTTTGGCTACACCTTC.